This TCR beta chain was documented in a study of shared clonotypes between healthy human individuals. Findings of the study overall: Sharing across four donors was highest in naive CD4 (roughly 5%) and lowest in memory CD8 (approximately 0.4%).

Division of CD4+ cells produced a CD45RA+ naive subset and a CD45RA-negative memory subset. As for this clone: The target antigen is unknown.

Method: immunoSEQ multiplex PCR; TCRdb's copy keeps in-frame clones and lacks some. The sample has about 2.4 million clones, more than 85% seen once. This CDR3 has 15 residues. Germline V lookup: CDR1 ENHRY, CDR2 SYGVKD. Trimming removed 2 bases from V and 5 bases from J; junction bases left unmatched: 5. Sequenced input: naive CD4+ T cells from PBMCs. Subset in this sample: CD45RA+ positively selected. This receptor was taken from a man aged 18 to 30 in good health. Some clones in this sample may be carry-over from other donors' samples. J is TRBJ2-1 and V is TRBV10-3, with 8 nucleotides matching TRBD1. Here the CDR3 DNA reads TGTGCCATCAGTGAGGGGGGACAGGCGAACAATGAGCAGTTCTTC. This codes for CAISEGGQANNEQFF.